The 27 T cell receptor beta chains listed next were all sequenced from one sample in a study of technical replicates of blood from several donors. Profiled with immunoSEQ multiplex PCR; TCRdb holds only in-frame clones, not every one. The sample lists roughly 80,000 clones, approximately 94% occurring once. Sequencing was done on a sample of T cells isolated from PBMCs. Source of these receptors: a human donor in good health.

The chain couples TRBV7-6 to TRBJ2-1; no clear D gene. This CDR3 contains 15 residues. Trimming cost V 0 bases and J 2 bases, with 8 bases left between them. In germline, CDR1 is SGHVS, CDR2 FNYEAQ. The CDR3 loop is CASSLAGPTYNEQFF. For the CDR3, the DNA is TGTGCCAGCAGCTTAGCGGGCCCTACCTACAATGAGCAGTTCTTC.

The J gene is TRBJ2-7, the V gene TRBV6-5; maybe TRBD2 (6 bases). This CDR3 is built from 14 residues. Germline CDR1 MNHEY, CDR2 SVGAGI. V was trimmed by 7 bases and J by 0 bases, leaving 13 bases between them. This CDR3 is CASTNGRLSYEQYF. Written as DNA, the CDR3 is TGTGCCAGCACCAACGGGAGACTCTCCTACGAGCAGTACTTC.

DNA for the CDR3: TGCGCCAGCAGCCGTCAGATACTAGCGGGAGACGCGGTGGGCTCCTACGAGCAGTACTTC. This gives the protein CASSRQILAGDAVGSYEQYF. V gene TRBV4-1 combines with J gene TRBJ2-7; 11 bases are a match to TRBD2. The CDR3 consists of 20 residues. J gave up 0 bases and V 4 bases, and 17 bases lay outside the gene matches. CDR1 is MGHRA and CDR2 is YSYEKL in the germline V gene.

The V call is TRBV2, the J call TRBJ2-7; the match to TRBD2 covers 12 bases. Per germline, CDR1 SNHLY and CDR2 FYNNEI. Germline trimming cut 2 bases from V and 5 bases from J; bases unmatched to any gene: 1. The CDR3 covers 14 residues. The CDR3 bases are TGTGCCAGCAGTGAACTAGCGGGAGGGCACGAGCAGTACTTC. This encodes CASSELAGGHEQYF.

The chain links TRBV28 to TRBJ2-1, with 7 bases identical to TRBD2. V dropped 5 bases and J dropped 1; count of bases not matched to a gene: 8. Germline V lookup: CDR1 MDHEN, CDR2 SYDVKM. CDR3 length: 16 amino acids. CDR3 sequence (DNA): TGTGCCAGCAGTCCCCCCACTAGCGAGTCCTACAATGAGCAGTTCTTC. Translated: CASSPPTSESYNEQFF.

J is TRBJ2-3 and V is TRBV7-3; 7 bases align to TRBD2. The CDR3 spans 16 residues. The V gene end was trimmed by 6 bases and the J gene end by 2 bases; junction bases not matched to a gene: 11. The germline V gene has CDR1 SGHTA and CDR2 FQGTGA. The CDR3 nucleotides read TGTGCCAGCAGTCCGGTTTTGCGGGAGCCCACAGATACGCAGTATTTT. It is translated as CASSPVLREPTDTQYF.

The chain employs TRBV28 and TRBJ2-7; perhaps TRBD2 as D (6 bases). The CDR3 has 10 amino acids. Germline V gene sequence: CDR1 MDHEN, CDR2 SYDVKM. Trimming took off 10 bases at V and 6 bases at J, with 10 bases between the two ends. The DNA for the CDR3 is TGTGCCACCCAGGGAGGCGAGCAGTACTTC. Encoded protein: CATQGGEQYF.

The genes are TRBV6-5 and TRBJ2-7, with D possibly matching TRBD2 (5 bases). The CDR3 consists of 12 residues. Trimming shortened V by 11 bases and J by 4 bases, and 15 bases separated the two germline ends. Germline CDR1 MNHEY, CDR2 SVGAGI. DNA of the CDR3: TGTGCCGCTCTGGCTAGCCCGTACGAGCAGTACTTC. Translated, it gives CAALASPYEQYF.

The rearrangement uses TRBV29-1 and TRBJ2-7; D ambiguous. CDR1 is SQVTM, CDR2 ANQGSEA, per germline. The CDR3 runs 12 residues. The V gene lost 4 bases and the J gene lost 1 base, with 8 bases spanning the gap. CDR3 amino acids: CSVGASSYEQYF. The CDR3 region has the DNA TGCAGCGTTGGGGCGTCTTCCTACGAGCAGTACTTC.

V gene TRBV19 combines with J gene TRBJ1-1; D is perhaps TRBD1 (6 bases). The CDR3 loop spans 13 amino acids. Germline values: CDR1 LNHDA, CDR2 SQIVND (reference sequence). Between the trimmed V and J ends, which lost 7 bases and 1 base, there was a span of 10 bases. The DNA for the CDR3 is TGTGCCAGTACACAGGGTTGGAACACTGAAGCTTTCTTT. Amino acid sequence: CASTQGWNTEAFF.

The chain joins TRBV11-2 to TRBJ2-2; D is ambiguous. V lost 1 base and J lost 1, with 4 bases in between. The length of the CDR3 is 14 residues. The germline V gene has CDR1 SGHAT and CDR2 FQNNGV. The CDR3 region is CASSLAVNTGELFF. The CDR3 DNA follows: TGTGCCAGCAGCTTAGCCGTGAACACCGGGGAGCTGTTTTTT.

CDR3 sequence (DNA): TGTGCCAGCAGCGTTTCTAGTGAGCAGTTCTTC. It translates to CASSVSSEQFF. This rearrangement joins TRBV9 to TRBJ2-1; no definite D call. Trimming removed 2 bases from V and 9 bases from J, with 6 bases in between. This CDR3 spans 11 amino acids. Germline V lookup: CDR1 SGDLS, CDR2 YYNGEE.

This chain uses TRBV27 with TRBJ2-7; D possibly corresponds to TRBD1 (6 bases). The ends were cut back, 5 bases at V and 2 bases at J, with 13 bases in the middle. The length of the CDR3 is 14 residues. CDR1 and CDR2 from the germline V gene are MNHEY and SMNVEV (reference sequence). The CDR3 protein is CASSLGTRPYEQYF. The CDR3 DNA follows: TGTGCCAGCAGTCTCGGGACAAGACCCTACGAGCAGTACTTC.

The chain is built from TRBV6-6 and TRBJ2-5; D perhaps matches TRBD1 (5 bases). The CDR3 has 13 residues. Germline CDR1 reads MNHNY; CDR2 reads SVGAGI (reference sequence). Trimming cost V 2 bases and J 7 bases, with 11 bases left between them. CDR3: CASSYETATTQYF. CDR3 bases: TGTGCCAGCAGTTACGAGACAGCTACGACCCAGTACTTC.

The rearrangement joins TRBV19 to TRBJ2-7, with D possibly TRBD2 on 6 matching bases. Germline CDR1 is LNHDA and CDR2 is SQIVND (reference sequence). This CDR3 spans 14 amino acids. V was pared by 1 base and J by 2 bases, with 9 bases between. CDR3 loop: CASSIAAGTYEQYF. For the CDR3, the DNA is TGTGCCAGTAGTATAGCAGCGGGTACCTACGAGCAGTACTTC.

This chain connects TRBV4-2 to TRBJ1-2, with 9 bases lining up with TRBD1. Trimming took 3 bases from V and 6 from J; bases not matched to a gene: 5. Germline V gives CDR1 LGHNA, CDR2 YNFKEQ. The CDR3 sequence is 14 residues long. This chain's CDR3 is CASSQGTGTNGYTF. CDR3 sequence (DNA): TGTGCCAGCAGCCAGGGGACAGGGACCAATGGCTACACCTTC.

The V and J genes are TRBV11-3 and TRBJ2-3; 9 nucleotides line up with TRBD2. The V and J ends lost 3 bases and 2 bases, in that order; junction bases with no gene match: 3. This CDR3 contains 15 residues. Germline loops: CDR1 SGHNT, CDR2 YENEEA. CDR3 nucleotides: TGTGCCAGCAGCTTCCTAGCGGGACACACAGATACGCAGTATTTT. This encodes CASSFLAGHTDTQYF.

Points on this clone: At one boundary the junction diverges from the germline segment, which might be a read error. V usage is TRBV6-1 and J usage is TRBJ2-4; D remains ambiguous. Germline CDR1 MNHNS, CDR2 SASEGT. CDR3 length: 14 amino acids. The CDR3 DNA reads TGTGCCAGCAGGGAAGCCGGAGCCAAAAACATTCAGTACTTC. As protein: CASREAGAKNIQYF.

The CDR3 reads CASSPGQGGNHEQYF. Written as DNA, the CDR3 is TGTGCCAGCTCACCAGGGCAGGGAGGGAACCACGAGCAGTACTTC. The chain couples TRBV18 to TRBJ2-7, with TRBD2 matching over 7 bases. Germline assignment: CDR1 KGHSH and CDR2 LQKENI. The CDR3 loop spans 15 amino acids. V was clipped by 2 bases and J by 5 bases; unmatched bases: 9.

The CDR3 DNA reads TGTGCCAGCAGCTTGGGGGAGGGCCGATGGGGCGACACTGAAGCTTTCTTT. This encodes CASSLGEGRWGDTEAFF. The chain links TRBV11-3 to TRBJ1-1; TRBD1 is a possible D gene (5 bases). The CDR3 contains 17 residues. The V gene's germline CDR1 is SGHNT and CDR2 YENEEA. The ends were cut back, 3 bases at V and 3 bases at J, with 20 bases in the middle.

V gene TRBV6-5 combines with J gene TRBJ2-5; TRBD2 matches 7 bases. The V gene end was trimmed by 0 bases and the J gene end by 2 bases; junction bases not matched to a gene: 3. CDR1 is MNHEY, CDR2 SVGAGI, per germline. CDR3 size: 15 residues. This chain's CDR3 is CASSYSTGGQETQYF. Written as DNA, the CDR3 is TGTGCCAGCAGTTACTCGACGGGGGGTCAAGAGACCCAGTACTTC.

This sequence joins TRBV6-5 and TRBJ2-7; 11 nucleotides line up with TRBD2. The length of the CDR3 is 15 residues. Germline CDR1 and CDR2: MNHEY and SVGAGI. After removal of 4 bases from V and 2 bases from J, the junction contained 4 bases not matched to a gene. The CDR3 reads CASSSLTSGAYEQYF. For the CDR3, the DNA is TGTGCCAGCAGTTCTCTGACTAGCGGGGCCTACGAGCAGTACTTC.

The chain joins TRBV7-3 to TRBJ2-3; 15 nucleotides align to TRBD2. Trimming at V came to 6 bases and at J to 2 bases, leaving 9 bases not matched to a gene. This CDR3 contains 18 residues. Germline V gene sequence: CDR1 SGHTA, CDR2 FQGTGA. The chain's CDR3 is CASRRRTSGREDTDTQYF. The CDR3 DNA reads TGTGCCAGCAGACGACGGACTAGCGGGAGGGAGGACACAGATACGCAGTATTTT.

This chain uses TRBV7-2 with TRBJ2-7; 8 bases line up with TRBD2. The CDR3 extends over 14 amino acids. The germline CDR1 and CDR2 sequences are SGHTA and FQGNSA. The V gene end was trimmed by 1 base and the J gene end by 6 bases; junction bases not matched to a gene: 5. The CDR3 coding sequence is TGTGCCAGCAGCTTAGTTTCGGGAGGGGGCGAGCAGTACTTC. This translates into CASSLVSGGGEQYF. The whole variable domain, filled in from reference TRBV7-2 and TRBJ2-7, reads GAGVSQSPSNKVTEKGKDVELRCDPISGHTALYWYRQSLGQGLEFLIYFQGNSAPDKSGLPSDRFSAERTGGSVSTLTIQRTQQEDSAVYLCASSLVSGGGEQYFGPGTRLTVT.

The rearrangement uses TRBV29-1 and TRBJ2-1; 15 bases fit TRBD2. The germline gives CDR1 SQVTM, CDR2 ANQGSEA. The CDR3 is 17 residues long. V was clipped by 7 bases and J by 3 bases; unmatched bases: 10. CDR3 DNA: TGCAGCGCCAAAGGACTAGCGGGAGGGCCAAGCTACAATGAGCAGTTCTTC. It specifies CSAKGLAGGPSYNEQFF.

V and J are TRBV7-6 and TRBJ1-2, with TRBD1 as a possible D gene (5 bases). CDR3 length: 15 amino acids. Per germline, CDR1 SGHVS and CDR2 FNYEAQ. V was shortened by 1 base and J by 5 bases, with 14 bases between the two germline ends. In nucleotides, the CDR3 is TGTGCCAGCAGCTTAGGTACAGGCGAAGGTTATGGCTACACCTTC. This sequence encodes CASSLGTGEGYGYTF.

The CDR3 region is CSVEDLTGEGAYEQYF. CDR3 in DNA: TGCAGCGTTGAAGATCTTACGGGAGAAGGGGCCTACGAGCAGTACTTC. V usage is TRBV29-1 and J usage is TRBJ2-7, with D possibly being TRBD2 (6 bases). Looked up from germline, CDR1 is SQVTM and CDR2 is ANQGSEA. The CDR3 spans 16 residues. V gave up 0 bases and J gave up 2 bases, with 17 bases separating them.